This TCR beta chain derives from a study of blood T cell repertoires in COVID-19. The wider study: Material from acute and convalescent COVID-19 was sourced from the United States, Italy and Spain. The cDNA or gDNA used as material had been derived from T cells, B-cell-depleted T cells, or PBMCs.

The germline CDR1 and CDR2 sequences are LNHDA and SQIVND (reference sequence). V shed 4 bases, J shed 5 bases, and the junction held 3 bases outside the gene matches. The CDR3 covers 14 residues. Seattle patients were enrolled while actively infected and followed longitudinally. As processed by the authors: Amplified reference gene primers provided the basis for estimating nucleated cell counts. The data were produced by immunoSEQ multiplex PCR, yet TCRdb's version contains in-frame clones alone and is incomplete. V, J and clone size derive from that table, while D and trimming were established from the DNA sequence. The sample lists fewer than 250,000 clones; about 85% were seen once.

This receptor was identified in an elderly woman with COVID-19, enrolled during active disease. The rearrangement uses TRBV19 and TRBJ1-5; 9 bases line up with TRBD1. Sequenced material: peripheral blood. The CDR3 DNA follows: TGTGCCAGTAGTACGAGGACAGGGGATCAGCCCCAGCATTTT. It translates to CASSTRTGDQPQHF.